This T cell receptor (beta chain) emerged from a study of graft-versus-host responses after intestinal transplantation. Study-wide results and caveats: High graft-versus-host to host-versus-graft clonal ratios were found in allografts of patients who had graft-donor T cell macrochimerism.

This clone has just one count. Its antigen remains unidentified. The repertoire was sequenced with immunoSEQ multiplex PCR; TCRdb's copy has only in-frame clones and lacks some. The repertoire consists of about 14,000 clones, with approximately 80% occurring once and the leading ten covering 3.9%. V lost 5 bases to trimming and J lost 10 bases, with 9 bases between them. This CDR3 has 11 amino acids. Germline V gene data show CDR1 as SGHVS and CDR2 as FQNEAQ. Processing of graft tissue released intraepithelial and lamina propria lymphocytes. This specimen was ileum tissue, taken just over 26 days after intestinal transplant. This receptor was obtained from a human patient who received an intestinal transplant, so some T cells may come from the graft donor. The V call is TRBV7-8, the J call TRBJ1-3; D call uncertain. The CDR3 DNA reads as TGTGCCAGCAGCCAACTTAGTACCATATATTTT. This translates into CASSQLSTIYF.